The clone carrying this T cell receptor beta chain has ten or more counts. Time point reported: newly diagnosed GD, antithyroid drugs for less than 3 months. Making the TCR library involved RNA that had been extracted from PBMCs. The data derive from a study of regulatory T cells in long-lasting Graves disease. Arm-PCR of CDR3 regions and iRepertoire HTBI primers were the basis on which TCR beta libraries were built. TCRdb reprocessed the multiplex PCR reads with MiXCR, giving one entry per CDR3 protein. In the table there are about 450,000 distinct CDR3 sequences, 12% to 15% of which are singletons. This CDR3 is 16 amino acids long. Germline assignment: CDR1 SGHRS and CDR2 YFSETQ. The V end was cut by 4 bases, the J end by 4 bases, with 19 bases between. This sample was also put to use in a study of T cells in Graves' hyperthyroidism and ophthalmopathy.

The starting material was peripheral blood mononuclear cells (PBMCs), obtained at new diagnosis, from a patient treated with antithyroid drugs. This clonotype was obtained from a woman in her 50s with Graves disease. The chain links TRBV5-1 to TRBJ2-3; possible D gene TRBD1, 6 bases. The CDR3 DNA is TGCGCCAGCAGCCCAAGATGGACAGACGGTGCAGATACGCAGTATTTT. Encoded protein: CASSPRWTDGADTQYF.